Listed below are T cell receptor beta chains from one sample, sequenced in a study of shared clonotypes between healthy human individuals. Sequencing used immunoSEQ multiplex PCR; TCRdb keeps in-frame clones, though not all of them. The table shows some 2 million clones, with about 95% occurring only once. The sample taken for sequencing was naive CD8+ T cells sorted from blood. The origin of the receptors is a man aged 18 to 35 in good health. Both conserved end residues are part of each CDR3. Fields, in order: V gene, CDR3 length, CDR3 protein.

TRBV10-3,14,CAISEGQGAFTIYF
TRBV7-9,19,CASSPRTPLTGTGFYGYTF
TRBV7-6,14,CASSLDAGTGELFF
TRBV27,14,CASSFRTVSYEQYF
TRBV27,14,CASSTRNTYNEQFF
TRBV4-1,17,CASSQLLGTSGAYEQYF
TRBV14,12,CASSHGVNEQFF
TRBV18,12,CASSPTADTQYF
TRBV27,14,CASSPTGTKYEQYF
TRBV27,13,CASSLVGLHEQYF
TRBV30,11,CAWSPGTEAFF
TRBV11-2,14,CASSVVPLGQPQHF
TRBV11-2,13,CASSFGGNYGYTF
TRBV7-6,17,CASSLEESGGFRNEQFF
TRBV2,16,CASSSGTAPGNEKLFF
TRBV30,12,CALGGTGEKLFF
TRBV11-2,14,CASSLDLAGTGSHF
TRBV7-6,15,CASRDWEGGPDTQYF
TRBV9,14,CASSPSGSAYEQYF
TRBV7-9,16,CASTPGGEGKVNEQFF
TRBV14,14,CASSPGGGNSPLHF
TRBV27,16,CASSLLVRGTNEKLFF
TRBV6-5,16,CASSYWTSGAYNEQFF
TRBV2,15,CASTQTSGSGNEQFF
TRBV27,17,CASSLSPGTPLYNEQFF
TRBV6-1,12,CASSAGVGEQYF
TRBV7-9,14,CASAPGGTQETQYF
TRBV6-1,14,CASSEGGGIYEQYF